This T cell receptor beta chain was sequenced during a study of cytotoxic CD8 clonotypes in ibrutinib-treated CLL. Study-level background: With a range of 6 to 36, the median treatment time before response samples were taken was 12 to 13 months.

Sequencing used immunoSEQ multiplex PCR; TCRdb keeps in-frame clones, though not all of them. Among 250,000 to 350,000 clones listed, 60% to 80% were seen once. There are 14 residues in the CDR3. J lost 2 bases, V lost 4 bases, and 5 bases had no gene match. Germline lookup yields CDR1 SGHNT and CDR2 YYREEE (reference sequence). This clonotype was obtained from a human donor with chronic lymphocytic leukemia. The material sequenced was PBMCs, taken at disease progression, from a patient treated with ibrutinib. This chain connects TRBV5-4 to TRBJ2-5; TRBD1 matches 7 bases. The CDR3 sequence: CASSTGTAQETQYF. CDR3 bases: TGTGCCAGCAGCACCGGGACAGCACAAGAGACCCAGTACTTC.